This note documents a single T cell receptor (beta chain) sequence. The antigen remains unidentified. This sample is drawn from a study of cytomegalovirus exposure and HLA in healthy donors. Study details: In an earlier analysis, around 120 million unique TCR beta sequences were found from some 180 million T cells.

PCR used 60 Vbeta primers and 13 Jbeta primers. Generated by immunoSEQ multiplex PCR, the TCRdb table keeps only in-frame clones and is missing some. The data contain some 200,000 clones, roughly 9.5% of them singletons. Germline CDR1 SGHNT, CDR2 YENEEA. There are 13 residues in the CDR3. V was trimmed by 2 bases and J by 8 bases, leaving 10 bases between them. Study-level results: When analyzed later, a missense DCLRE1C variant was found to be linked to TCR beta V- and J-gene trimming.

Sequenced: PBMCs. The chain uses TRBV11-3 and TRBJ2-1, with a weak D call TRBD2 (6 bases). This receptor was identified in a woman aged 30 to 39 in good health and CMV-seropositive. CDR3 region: CASSLMAGHEQFF. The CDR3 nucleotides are TGTGCCAGCAGCTTAATGGCGGGACATGAGCAGTTCTTC.